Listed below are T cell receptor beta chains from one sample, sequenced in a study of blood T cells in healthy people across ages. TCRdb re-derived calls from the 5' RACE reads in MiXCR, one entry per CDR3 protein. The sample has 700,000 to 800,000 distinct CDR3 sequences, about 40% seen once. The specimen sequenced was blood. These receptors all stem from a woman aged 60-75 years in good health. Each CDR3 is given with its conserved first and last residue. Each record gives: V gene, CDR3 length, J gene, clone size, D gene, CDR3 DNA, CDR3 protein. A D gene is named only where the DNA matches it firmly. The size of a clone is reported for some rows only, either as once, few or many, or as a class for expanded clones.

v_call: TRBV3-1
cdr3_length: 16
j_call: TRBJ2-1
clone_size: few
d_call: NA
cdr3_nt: TGTGCCAGCAGCCAAGGGTGGCTAGCTGGCTACAATGAGCAGTTCTTC
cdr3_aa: CASSQGWLAGYNEQFF

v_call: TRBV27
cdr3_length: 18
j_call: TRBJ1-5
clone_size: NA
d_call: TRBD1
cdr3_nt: TGTGCCAGCAGTTTAGCCGGACAGGGGGCCTATAGCAATCAGCCCCAGCATTTT
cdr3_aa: CASSLAGQGAYSNQPQHF

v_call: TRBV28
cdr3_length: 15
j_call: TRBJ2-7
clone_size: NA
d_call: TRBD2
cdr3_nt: TGTGCCAGCAGTTCTCGGACTAGCGGGAGCCACGAGCAGTACTTC
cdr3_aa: CASSSRTSGSHEQYF

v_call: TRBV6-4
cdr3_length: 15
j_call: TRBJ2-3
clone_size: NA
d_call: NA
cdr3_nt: TGTGCCAGCAGTGACTCTGTCGGGAGCACAGATACGCAGTATTTT
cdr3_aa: CASSDSVGSTDTQYF

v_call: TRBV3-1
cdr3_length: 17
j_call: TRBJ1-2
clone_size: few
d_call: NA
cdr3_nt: TGTGCCAGCAGCCAAGAGGTCTTGGACACCAAATTCTATGGCTACACCTTC
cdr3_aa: CASSQEVLDTKFYGYTF

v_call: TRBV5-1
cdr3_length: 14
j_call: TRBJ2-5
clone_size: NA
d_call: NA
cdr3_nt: TGCGCCAGCACCATAATGACTACACCGAATGAGCAGTACTTC
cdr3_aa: CASTIMTTPNEQYF

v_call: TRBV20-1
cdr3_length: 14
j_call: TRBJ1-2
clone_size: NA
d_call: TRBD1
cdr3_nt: TGCAGTGCTAGCGGCCACAGGGGAAACTATGGCTACACCTTC
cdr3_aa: CSASGHRGNYGYTF

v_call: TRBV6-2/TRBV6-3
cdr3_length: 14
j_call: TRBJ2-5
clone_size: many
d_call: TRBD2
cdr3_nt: TGTGCCAGCAGGGACGGGAGGGGAAGAGAGACCCAGTACTTC
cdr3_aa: CASRDGRGRETQYF

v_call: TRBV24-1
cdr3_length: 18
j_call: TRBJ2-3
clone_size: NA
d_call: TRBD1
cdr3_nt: TGTGCCACCAGTGACTCCGGGACAGGGCTATTCCGCACAGATACGCAGTATTTT
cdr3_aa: CATSDSGTGLFRTDTQYF

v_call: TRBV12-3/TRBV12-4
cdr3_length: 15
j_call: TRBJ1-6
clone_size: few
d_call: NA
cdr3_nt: TGTGCCAGCAGCCTCGAGGGGACAAACCCTTCACCCCTCCACTTT
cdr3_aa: CASSLEGTNPSPLHF

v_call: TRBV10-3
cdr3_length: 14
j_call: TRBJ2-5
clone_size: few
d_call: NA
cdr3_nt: TGTGCCATCAGTGAGTCGAACAGTCGAGAGACCCAGTACTTC
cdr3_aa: CAISESNSRETQYF

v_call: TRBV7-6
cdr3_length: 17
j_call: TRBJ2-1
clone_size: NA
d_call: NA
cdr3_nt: TGTGCCAGCAGCGATGACTGGGGAGATATCGCGTACAATGAGCAGTTCTTC
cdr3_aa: CASSDDWGDIAYNEQFF

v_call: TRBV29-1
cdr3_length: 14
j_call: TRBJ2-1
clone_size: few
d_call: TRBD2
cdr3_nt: TGCAGCCCAAACCCCTCGACTAGCTCGGGTGAGCAGTTCTTC
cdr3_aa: CSPNPSTSSGEQFF

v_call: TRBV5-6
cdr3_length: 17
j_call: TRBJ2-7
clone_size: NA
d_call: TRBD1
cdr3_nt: TGTGCCAGCAATAAGGGGGCTTACTCCCCGAGCTCCTACGAGCAGTACTTC
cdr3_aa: CASNKGAYSPSSYEQYF

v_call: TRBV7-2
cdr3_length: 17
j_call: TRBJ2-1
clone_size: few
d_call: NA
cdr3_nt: TGTGCCAGCAGCTTAGGGGGGACGGAGGGTTCCTACAATGAGCAGTTCTTC
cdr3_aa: CASSLGGTEGSYNEQFF

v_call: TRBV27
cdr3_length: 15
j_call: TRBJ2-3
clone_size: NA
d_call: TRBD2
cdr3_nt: TGTGCCAGCCGCACCGGTCTAGCGGGAGGGTATACGCAGTATTTT
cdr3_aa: CASRTGLAGGYTQYF

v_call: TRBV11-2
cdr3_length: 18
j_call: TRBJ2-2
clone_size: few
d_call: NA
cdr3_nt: TGTGCCAGCAGCTTAATATCACAGGGATTCGCTCCCACCGGGGAGCTGTTTTTT
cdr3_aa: CASSLISQGFAPTGELFF

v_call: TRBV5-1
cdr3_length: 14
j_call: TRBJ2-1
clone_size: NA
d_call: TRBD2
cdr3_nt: TGCGCCAGCAGCCCCCCACTAGCGGGTTATGGGCAGTTCTTC
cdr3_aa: CASSPPLAGYGQFF

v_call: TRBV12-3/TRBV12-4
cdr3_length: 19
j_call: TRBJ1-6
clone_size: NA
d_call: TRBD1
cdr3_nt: TGTGCCAGCAGTCCTCCATGGACAGGGACCATACCCAATAATTCACCCCTCCACTTT
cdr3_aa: CASSPPWTGTIPNNSPLHF

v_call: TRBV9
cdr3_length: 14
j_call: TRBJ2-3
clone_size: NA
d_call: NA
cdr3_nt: TGTGCCAGCAGCGTAGCTCCACTTTCAGATACGCAGTATTTT
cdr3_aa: CASSVAPLSDTQYF

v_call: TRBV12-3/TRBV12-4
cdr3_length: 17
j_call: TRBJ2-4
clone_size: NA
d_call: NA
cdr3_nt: TGTGCCAGCAGTTTACGGCAGGGTGTTAGCTCCAAAAACATTCAGTACTTC
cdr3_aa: CASSLRQGVSSKNIQYF

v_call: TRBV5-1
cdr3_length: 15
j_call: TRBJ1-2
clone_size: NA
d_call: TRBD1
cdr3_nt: TGCGCCAGCAGCGTCACCGGGACAGCTGGGCGTGGCTACACCTTC
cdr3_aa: CASSVTGTAGRGYTF

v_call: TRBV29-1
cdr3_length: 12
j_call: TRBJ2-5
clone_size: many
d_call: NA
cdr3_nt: TGCAGCGTCGGCCTAAATCAAGAGACCCAGTACTTC
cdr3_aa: CSVGLNQETQYF

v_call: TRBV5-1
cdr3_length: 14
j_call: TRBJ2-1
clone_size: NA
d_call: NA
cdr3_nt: TGCGCCAGCAGCGGGCCCCCGGGGCACAATGAGCAGTTCTTC
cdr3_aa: CASSGPPGHNEQFF

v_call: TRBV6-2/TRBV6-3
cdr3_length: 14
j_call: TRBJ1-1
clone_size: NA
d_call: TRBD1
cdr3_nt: TGTGCCAGCAGTTATACGCCTCCGACAGGGGGAACTTTCTTT
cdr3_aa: CASSYTPPTGGTFF

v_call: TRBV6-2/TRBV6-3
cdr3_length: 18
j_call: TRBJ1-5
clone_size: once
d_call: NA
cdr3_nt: TGTGCCAGCAGTTACTCAGCATACCGGGACTCCGGCAGGGAGCCCCAGCATTTT
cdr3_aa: CASSYSAYRDSGREPQHF

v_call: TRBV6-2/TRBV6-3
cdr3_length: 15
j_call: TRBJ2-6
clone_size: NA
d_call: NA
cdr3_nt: TGTGCCAGCAGCCGGTTCGAGCTCGGGGCCAACGTCCTGACTTTC
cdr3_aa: CASSRFELGANVLTF

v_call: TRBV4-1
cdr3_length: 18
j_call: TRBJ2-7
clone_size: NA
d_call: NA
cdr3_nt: TGCGCCAGCAGCCAAGTACGAGTAGGCGCAGCTAGCTCCTACGAGCAGTACTTC
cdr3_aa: CASSQVRVGAASSYEQYF

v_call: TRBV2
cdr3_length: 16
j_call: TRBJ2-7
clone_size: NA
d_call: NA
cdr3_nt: TGTGCCACTTCGGATGAAGGCAGTTCCTACTCCTACGAGCAGTACTTC
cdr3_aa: CATSDEGSSYSYEQYF

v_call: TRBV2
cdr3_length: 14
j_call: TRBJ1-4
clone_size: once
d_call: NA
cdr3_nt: TGTGCCAGCAGTGACGGGGGCGAATTTGAAAAACTGTTTTTT
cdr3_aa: CASSDGGEFEKLFF

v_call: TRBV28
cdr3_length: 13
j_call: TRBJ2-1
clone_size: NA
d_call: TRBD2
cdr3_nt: TGTGCCAGCAGTTTATCCCCCCAGCGGGAGTTGTTCTTC
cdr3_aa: CASSLSPQRELFF

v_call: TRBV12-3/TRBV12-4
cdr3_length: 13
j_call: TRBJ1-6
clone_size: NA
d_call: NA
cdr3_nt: TGTGCCAGCAGTTTGAGGGGGACCTCACCCCTCCACTTT
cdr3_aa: CASSLRGTSPLHF

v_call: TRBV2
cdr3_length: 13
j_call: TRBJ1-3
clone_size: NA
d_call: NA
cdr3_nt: TGTGCCAGCAGTGCCCGGGTAACGGACACCATATATTTT
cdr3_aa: CASSARVTDTIYF

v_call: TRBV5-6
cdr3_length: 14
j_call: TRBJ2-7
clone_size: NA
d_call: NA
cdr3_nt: TGTGCCAGCAGCTTTATACAGGAATCCTACGAGCAGTACTTC
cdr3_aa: CASSFIQESYEQYF

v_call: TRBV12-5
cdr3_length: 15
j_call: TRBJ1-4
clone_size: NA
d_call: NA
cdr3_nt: TGTGCTAGTGGTTTGTTTCAGGGACATGAAGGAAAACTGTTTTTT
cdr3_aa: CASGLFQGHEGKLFF

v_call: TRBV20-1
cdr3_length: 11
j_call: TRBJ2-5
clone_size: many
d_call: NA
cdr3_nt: TGCAGTGCTAGAGGCCAAGAGACCCAGTACTTC
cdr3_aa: CSARGQETQYF

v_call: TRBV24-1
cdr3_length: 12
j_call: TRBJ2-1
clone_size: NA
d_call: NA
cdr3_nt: TGTGCCACCAGTGGGACCAGCGACGAGCAGTTCTTC
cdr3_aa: CATSGTSDEQFF

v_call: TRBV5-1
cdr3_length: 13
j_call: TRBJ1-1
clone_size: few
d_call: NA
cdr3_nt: TGTGCCAGCAGTTTGTGGGGTAACACTGAAGCTTTCTTT
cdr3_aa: CASSLWGNTEAFF

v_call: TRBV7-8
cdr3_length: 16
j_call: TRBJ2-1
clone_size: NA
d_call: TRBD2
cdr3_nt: TGTGCCAGCAGCCACAGACTAGCGGGGGCTTACAATGAGCAGTTCTTC
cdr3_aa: CASSHRLAGAYNEQFF

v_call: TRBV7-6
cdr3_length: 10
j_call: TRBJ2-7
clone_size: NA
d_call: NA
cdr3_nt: TGTGCCAGCACCATCTACGAGCAGTACTTC
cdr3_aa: CASTIYEQYF

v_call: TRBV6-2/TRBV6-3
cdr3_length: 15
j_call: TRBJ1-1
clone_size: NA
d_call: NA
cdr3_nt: TGTGCCAGCAGTTACGGGTCCCCGGGGAGTACTGAAGCTTTCTTT
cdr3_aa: CASSYGSPGSTEAFF

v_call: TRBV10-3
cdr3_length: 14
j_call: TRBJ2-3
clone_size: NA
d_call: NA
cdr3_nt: TGTGCCATCAGAGGACTCAATACGGAAGATACGCAGTATTTT
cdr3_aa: CAIRGLNTEDTQYF

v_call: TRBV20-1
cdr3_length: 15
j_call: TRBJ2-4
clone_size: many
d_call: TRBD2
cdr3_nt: TGCAGTGCTAGGTCAGCCGGGACTAGCGGAAACATTCAGTACTTC
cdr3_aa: CSARSAGTSGNIQYF

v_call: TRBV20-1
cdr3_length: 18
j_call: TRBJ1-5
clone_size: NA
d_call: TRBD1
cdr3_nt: TGCAGTGCTGGAGACTACACAGGGGCCGGGTATAGCAATCAGCCCCAGCATTTT
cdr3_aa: CSAGDYTGAGYSNQPQHF

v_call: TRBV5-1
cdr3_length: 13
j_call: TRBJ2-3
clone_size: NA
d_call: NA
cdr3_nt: TGCGCCAGCAGCTGGGGGGTCCCAGATACGCAGTATTTT
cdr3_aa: CASSWGVPDTQYF

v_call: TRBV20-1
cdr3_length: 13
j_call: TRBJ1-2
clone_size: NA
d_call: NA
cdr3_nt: TGCAGTGCCCATTCGGGGGGGAACTATGGCTACACCTTC
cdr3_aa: CSAHSGGNYGYTF

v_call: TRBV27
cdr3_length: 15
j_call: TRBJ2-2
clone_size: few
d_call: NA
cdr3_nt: TGTGCCAGCAGTTTAACCCCGAGCGGCACCGGGGAGCTGTTTTTT
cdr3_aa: CASSLTPSGTGELFF

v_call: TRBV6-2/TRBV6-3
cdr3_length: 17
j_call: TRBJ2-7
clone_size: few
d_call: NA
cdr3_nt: TGTGCCAGCAGTTACGTCAGGAGGGCCCCTTCCTCCTACGAGCAGTACTTC
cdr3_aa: CASSYVRRAPSSYEQYF

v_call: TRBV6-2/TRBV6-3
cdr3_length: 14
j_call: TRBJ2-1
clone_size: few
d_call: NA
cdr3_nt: TGTGCCAGCAGTTACCAAATTAAGCGGGATGAGCAGTTCTTC
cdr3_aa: CASSYQIKRDEQFF

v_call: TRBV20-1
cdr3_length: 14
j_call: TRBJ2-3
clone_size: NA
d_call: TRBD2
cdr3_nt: TGCAGTGCGTCTAGCGGGACTAGCACAGATACGCAGTATTTT
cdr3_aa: CSASSGTSTDTQYF

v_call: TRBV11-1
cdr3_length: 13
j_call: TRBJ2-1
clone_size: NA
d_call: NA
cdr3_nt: TGTGCCACCAACGAATTACTAGCACAGGAGCAGTTCTTC
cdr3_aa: CATNELLAQEQFF

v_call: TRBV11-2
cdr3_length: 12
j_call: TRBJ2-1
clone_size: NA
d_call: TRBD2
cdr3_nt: TGTGCCAGCAGCTTATTTGAGCGGGAGGCGTTCTTC
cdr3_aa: CASSLFEREAFF